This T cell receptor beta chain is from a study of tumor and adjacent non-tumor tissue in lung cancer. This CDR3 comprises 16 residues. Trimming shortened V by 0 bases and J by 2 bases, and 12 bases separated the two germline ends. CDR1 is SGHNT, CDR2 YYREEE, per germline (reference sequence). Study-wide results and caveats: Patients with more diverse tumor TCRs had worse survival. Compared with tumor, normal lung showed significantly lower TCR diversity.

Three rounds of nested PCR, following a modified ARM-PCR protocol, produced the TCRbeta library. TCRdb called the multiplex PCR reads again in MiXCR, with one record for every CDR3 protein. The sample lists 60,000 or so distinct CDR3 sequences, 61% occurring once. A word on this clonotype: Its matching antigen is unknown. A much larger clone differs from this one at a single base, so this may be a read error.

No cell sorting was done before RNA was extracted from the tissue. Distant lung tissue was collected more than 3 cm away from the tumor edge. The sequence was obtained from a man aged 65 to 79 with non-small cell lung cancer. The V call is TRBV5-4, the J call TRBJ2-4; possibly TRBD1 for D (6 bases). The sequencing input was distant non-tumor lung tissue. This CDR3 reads CASSLAPGATKNIQYF. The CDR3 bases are TGTGCCAGCAGCTTGGCGCCAGGGGCGACCAAAAACATTCAGTACTTC.